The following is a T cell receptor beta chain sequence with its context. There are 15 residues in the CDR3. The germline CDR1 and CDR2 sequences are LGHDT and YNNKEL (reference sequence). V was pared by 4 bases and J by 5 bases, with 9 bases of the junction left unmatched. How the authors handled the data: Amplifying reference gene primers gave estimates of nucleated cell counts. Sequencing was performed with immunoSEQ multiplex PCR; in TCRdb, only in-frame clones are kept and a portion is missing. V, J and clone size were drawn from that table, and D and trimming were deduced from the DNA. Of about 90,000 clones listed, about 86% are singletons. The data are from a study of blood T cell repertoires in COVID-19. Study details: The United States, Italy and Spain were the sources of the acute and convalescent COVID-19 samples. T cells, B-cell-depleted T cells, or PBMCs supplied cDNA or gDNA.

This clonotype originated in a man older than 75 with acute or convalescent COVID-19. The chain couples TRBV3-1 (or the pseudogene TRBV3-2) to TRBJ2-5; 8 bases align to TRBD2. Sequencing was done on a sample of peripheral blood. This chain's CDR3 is CASSPGGGPWETQYF. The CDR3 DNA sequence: TGTGCCAGCAGCCCCGGGGGGGGGCCGTGGGAGACCCAGTACTTC.